These 8 T cell receptor beta chains were all obtained from the same sample, sequenced in a study of cytomegalovirus exposure and HLA in healthy donors. Vbeta (60) and Jbeta (13) primers were used in the PCR. Clones were read by immunoSEQ multiplex PCR, and TCRdb kept only the in-frame ones, dropping some. Among 130,000 to 150,000 clones listed, 80% were seen once. The sequencing input was PBMCs. The receptors come from a male donor in good health and CMV-seronegative.

CDR3 loop: CASSLAGTGGSPLHF. In nucleotides, the CDR3 is TGTGCCAGCAGCTTAGCTGGGACAGGAGGTTCACCCCTCCACTTT. The V call is TRBV7-2, the J call TRBJ1-6, with 8 bases identical to TRBD1. J gave up 9 bases and V 0 bases, and 4 bases lay outside the gene matches. The CDR3 is 15 residues long. Germline assignment: CDR1 SGHTA and CDR2 FQGNSA. The full variable domain, in which reference TRBV7-2 and TRBJ1-6 provide the parts outside the CDR3, is GAGVSQSPSNKVTEKGKDVELRCDPISGHTALYWYRQSLGQGLEFLIYFQGNSAPDKSGLPSDRFSAERTGGSVSTLTIQRTQQEDSAVYLCASSLAGTGGSPLHFGNGTRLTVT.

This chain connects TRBV5-1 to TRBJ2-5; possibly TRBD2 for D (5 bases). The J call may be incorrect, as the DNA end agrees better with TRBJ2-7. CDR1 and CDR2 (germline): SGHRS, YFSETQ. The CDR3 runs to 14 residues. In nucleotides, the CDR3 is TGCGCCAGCAGCACCGGGGTCGAGGGTGGCGAGCAGTACTTC. It specifies CASSTGVEGGEQYF.

J is TRBJ1-5 and V is TRBV2; 7 nucleotides align to TRBD1. The CDR3 contains 14 residues. The trim removed 3 bases at V and 4 bases at J, leaving 3 bases unmatched. Germline V gene lookup returns CDR1 SNHLY and CDR2 FYNNEI. CDR3 sequence reads: CASSEGRGNQPQHF. The CDR3 DNA follows: TGTGCCAGCAGTGAGGGCAGGGGGAATCAGCCCCAGCATTTT.

This clone turned up a few times. The CDR3 loop reads CASSMKGSGGTQETQYF. CDR3 DNA sequence: TGTGCCAGTAGTATGAAAGGAAGCGGGGGCACCCAAGAGACCCAGTACTTC. The rearrangement links TRBV19 to TRBJ2-5; the match to TRBD2 covers 8 bases. V gave up 3 bases and J gave up 1 base; unmatched junction bases: 10. The CDR3 extends over 17 amino acids. Per the germline V gene, CDR1 is LNHDA and CDR2 is SQIVND (reference sequence).

The sample holds one count of this clone. V gene TRBV15 combines with J gene TRBJ2-1, with D perhaps matching TRBD1 (6 bases). V was cut by 5 bases and J by 1 base, with 12 bases left in between. The CDR3 contains 15 residues. Per the germline V gene, CDR1 is LNHNV and CDR2 is YYDKDF (reference sequence). The CDR3 nucleotides read TGTGCCACCAGCTCACAGGGTACGTCCTACAATGAGCAGTTCTTC. Amino acids: CATSSQGTSYNEQFF.

The rearrangement joins TRBV5-4 to TRBJ1-1; D uncertain. Germline lookup yields CDR1 SGHNT and CDR2 YYREEE (reference sequence). Trimming shortened V by 0 bases and J by 1 base, and 4 bases separated the two germline ends. This CDR3 spans 13 amino acids. As DNA, the CDR3 is TGTGCCAGCAGCTTGGGAGGGAACACTGAAGCTTTCTTT. As protein: CASSLGGNTEAFF.

In DNA form, the CDR3 reads TGTGCCAGCAGTTTGGGACAGGGGAGGGGCGGGGAGCTGTTTTTT. It is translated as CASSLGQGRGGELFF. V gene TRBV27 combines with J gene TRBJ2-2; 10 bases line up with TRBD1. CDR3 length equals 15 residues. The V gene end was trimmed by 3 bases and the J gene end by 7 bases; junction bases not matched to a gene: 5. Germline CDR1 and CDR2: MNHEY and SMNVEV (reference sequence).

V gene TRBV7-8 combines with J gene TRBJ1-5; a weak D match, TRBD1 (5 bases). The length of the CDR3 is 15 residues. Per the germline V gene, CDR1 is SGHVS and CDR2 is FQNEAQ. The V end lost 4 bases, the J end lost 4 bases, and 14 bases lay between the germline ends. The CDR3 bases are TGTGCCAGCAGCTCCCCAGGGTGGAGTAATCAGCCCCAGCATTTT. Translation gives CASSSPGWSNQPQHF. Complete variable domain (other parts from reference TRBV7-8 and TRBJ1-5): GAGVSQSPRYKVAKRGQDVALRCDPISGHVSLFWYQQALGQGPEFLTYFQNEAQLDKSGLPSDRFFAERPEGSVSTLKIQRTQQEDSAVYLCASSSPGWSNQPQHFGDGTRLSIL.